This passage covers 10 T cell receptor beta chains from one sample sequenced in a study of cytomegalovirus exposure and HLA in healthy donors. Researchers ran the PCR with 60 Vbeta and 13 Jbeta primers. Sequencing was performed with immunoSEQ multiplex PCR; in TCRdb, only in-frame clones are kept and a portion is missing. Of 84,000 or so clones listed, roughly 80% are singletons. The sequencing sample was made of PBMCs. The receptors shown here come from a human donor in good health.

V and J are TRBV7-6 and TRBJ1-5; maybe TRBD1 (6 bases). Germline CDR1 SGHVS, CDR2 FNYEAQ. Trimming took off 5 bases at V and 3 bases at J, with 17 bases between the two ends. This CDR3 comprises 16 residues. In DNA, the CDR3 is TGTGCCAGCAGCGAAACGACAGGAGCCCTCAATCAGCCCCAGCATTTT. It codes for CASSETTGALNQPQHF.

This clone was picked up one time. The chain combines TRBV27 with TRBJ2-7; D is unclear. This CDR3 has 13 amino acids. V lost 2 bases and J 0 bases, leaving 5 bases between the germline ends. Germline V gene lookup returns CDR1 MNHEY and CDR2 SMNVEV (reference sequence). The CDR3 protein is CASSLGNSYEQYF. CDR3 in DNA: TGTGCCAGCAGTTTAGGCAACTCCTACGAGCAGTACTTC.

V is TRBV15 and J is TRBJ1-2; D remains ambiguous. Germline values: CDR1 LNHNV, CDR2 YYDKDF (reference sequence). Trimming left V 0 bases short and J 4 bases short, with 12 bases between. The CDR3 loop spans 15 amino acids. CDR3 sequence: CATSRDPRGSYGYTF. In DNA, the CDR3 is TGTGCCACCAGCAGAGACCCACGCGGCAGCTATGGCTACACCTTC.

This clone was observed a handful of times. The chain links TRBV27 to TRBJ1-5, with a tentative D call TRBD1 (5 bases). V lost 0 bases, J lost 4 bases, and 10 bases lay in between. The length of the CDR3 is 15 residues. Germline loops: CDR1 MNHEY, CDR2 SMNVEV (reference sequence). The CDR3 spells CASSLSAGWNQPQHF. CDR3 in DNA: TGTGCCAGCAGTTTATCAGCAGGGTGGAATCAGCCCCAGCATTTT.

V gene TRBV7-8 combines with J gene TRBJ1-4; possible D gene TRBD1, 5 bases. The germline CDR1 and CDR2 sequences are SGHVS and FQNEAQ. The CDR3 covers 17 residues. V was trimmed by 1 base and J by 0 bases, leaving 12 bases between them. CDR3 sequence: CASSLGAGIATNEKLFF. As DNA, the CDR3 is TGTGCCAGCAGCTTAGGGGCAGGGATTGCAACTAATGAAAAACTGTTTTTT.

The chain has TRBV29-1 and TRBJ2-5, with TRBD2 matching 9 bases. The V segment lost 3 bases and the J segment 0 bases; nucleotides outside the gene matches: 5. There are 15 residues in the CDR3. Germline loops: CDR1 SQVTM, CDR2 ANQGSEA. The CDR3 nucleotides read TGCAGCGTTGAGGGGGTAGCGGGGGACCAAGAGACCCAGTACTTC. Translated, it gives CSVEGVAGDQETQYF.

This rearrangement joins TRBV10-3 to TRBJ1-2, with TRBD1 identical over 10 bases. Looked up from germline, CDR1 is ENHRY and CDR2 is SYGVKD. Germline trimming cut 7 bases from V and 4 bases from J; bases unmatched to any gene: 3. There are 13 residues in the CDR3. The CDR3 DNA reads TGTGCCATCATCGGACAGGGGGGCTATGGCTACACCTTC. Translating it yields CAIIGQGGYGYTF.

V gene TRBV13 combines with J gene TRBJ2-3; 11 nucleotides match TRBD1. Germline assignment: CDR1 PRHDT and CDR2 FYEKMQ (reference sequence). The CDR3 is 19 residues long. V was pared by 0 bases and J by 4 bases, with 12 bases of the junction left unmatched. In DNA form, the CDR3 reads TGTGCCAGCAGCTTAGGCCCAGTATCCGGGACAGGGGGATCAGATACGCAGTATTTT. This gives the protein CASSLGPVSGTGGSDTQYF.

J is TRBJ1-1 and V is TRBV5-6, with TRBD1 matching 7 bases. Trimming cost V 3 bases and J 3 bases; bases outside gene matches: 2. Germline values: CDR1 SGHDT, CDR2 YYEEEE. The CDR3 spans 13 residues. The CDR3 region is CASSYDRDTEAFF. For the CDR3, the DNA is TGTGCCAGCAGCTATGACAGGGACACTGAAGCTTTCTTT.

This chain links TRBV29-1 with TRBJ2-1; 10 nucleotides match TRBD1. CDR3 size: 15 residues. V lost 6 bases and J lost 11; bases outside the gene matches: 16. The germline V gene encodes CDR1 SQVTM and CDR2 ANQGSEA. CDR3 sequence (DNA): TGCAGCGTCACCCAGGTTGGGACAGGGGAAGGGAAGCAGTTCTTC. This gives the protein CSVTQVGTGEGKQFF.